Shown below are 10 T cell receptor beta chains from a single sample sequenced in a study of cytomegalovirus exposure and HLA in healthy donors. Here immunoSEQ multiplex PCR was the method, and the copy in TCRdb shows in-frame clones only, minus some. The data hold 65,000 to 80,000 clones, with around 94% observed a single time. Source material: PBMCs. These receptors all come from a woman aged 18-29 years in good health and CMV-seropositive.

The rearrangement links TRBV30 to TRBJ1-6; D is ambiguous. The CDR3 runs to 13 residues. Trimming pared 1 base from V and 7 bases from J, leaving 8 bases between. CDR1 GTSNPN and CDR2 SVGIG come from the germline V gene (reference sequence). The CDR3 sequence is CAWSGRKNSPLHF. The CDR3 region has the DNA TGTGCCTGGAGTGGCAGGAAGAATTCACCCCTCCACTTT.

The CDR3 loop reads CASSWPGDRMLNEQFF. CDR3 DNA: TGTGCCAGCAGCTGGCCCGGGGACAGGATGTTAAATGAGCAGTTCTTC. The chain couples TRBV7-9 to TRBJ2-1; 8 bases agree with TRBD1. Germline-derived CDR1 and CDR2 are SEHNR and FQNEAQ (reference sequence). The CDR3 has 16 residues. V lost 4 bases to trimming and J lost 7 bases; unmatched junction nucleotides: 12.

This clone was observed once. J is TRBJ1-1 and V is TRBV7-2; D gene uncertain. V was cut by 3 bases and J by 12 bases, with 14 bases left in between. This CDR3 has 12 residues. Germline values: CDR1 SGHTA, CDR2 FQGNSA. CDR3 nucleotides: TGTGCCAGCAGCTTGCAACGGGGTGACTCTTTCTTT. It encodes CASSLQRGDSFF.

With regard to this clone: Additional DNA sequences in this sample encode the identical CDR3. The chain uses TRBV27 and TRBJ2-5; D perhaps matches TRBD1 (6 bases). Trimming took off 4 bases at V and 5 bases at J, with 23 bases between the two ends. The CDR3 extends over 17 amino acids. The germline V gene has CDR1 MNHEY and CDR2 SMNVEV (reference sequence). The CDR3 here is CASSSTGLGIGFETQYF. CDR3 DNA sequence: TGTGCCAGCAGTTCAACAGGGCTTGGGATAGGATTTGAGACCCAGTACTTC.

The chain uses TRBV9 and TRBJ2-3, with 11 nucleotides matching TRBD2. Germline assignment: CDR1 SGDLS and CDR2 YYNGEE. This CDR3 contains 17 residues. With 3 bases clipped from V and 0 bases from J, the junction kept 6 bases outside the gene matches. The CDR3 bases are TGTGCCAGCAGCGAGGGGGGACTAGCGGCCAGCACAGATACGCAGTATTTT. It specifies CASSEGGLAASTDTQYF.

The chain is built from TRBV9 and TRBJ2-2; 12 nucleotides match TRBD1. The CDR3 is 16 amino acids. The trim removed 4 bases at V and 9 bases at J, leaving 10 bases unmatched. Germline CDR1 reads SGDLS; CDR2 reads YYNGEE. CDR3 sequence (DNA): TGTGCCAGCAGCCCCCGGGACAGGGGGCGGGCTAGGGAGCTGTTTTTT. It specifies CASSPRDRGRARELFF.

This clone is a singleton in its sample. The V gene is TRBV4-1, the J gene TRBJ2-2, with a possible D match to TRBD2 (8 bases). The CDR3 runs to 16 residues. Trimming stripped 4 bases from V and 4 bases from J, with 16 bases between. Germline CDR1 is MGHRA and CDR2 is YSYEKL. CDR3 loop: CASSLHSGTVTGELFF. CDR3 bases: TGCGCCAGCAGCCTCCATAGCGGGACAGTCACCGGGGAGCTGTTTTTT.

The rearrangement links TRBV9 to TRBJ2-7; D is possibly TRBD2 (7 bases). CDR1 and CDR2 (germline): SGDLS, YYNGEE. Trimming took off 3 bases at V and 4 bases at J, with 11 bases between the two ends. CDR3 size: 13 residues. The CDR3 spells CASSDREGYEQYF. DNA for the CDR3: TGTGCCAGCAGCGACAGGGAGGGATACGAGCAGTACTTC.

The CDR3, as DNA: TGTGCCAGCAGTCAGGGGGCCACAGATACGCAGTATTTT. Encoded protein: CASSQGATDTQYF. This sequence joins TRBV7-9 and TRBJ2-3, with TRBD1 identical over 8 bases. Germline CDR1 SEHNR, CDR2 FQNEAQ (reference sequence). The CDR3 sequence is 13 residues long. Trimming removed 6 bases from V and 2 bases from J; junction bases left unmatched: 1. The full variable domain, in which reference TRBV7-9 and TRBJ2-3 provide the parts outside the CDR3, is DTGVSQNPRHKITKRGQNVTFRCDPISEHNRLYWYRQTLGQGPEFLTYFQNEAQLEKSRLLSDRFSAERPKGSFSTLEIQRTEQGDSAMYLCASSQGATDTQYFGPGTRLTVL.

This chain connects TRBV27 to TRBJ1-2; maybe TRBD1 (5 bases). Germline CDR1 is MNHEY and CDR2 is SMNVEV (reference sequence). CDR3 size: 15 residues. V was shortened by 0 bases and J by 4 bases, with 12 bases between the two germline ends. CDR3 in amino acids: CASSLSWGPSYGYTF. Here the CDR3 DNA reads TGTGCCAGCAGTTTATCGTGGGGCCCAAGCTATGGCTACACCTTC.